Each of the 27 T cell receptor beta chains below was sequenced from the same sample in a study of T-cell memory formation after mild COVID-19. TCRdb re-analysed the 5' RACE reads in MiXCR, keeping a single row per CDR3 protein. The repertoire holds around 34,000 distinct CDR3 sequences, with approximately 7.7% as singletons. Sequenced: PBMCs or a T cell subset sorted from them (not recorded which). Every receptor here comes from a man aged 18 to 35 who had mild COVID-19 (a few samples of this study predate the infection). Cell type and time point are not known.

The table lists this clonotype with many counts. The rearrangement joins TRBV11-2 to TRBJ1-2; 8 bases line up with TRBD1. V was pared by 0 bases and J by 8 bases, with 8 bases of the junction left unmatched. Germline V lookup: CDR1 SGHAT, CDR2 FQNNGV. This CDR3 region has 15 residues. The CDR3 loop reads CASSLDRGRGQGYTF. CDR3 DNA: TGTGCCAGCAGCTTAGATCGAGGCAGGGGGCAAGGCTACACCTTC.

The sample holds many counts of this clonotype. This rearrangement joins TRBV6-2 or TRBV6-3 to TRBJ2-5; D perhaps matches TRBD1 (6 bases). The length of the CDR3 is 12 residues. Looked up from germline, CDR1 is MNHEY and CDR2 is SVGEGT. Trimming took off 8 bases at V and 5 bases at J, with 12 bases between the two ends. DNA for the CDR3: TGTGCCAGCCAGGGGTTTGGGGAGACCCAGTACTTC. It codes for CASQGFGETQYF.

Turning to this clonotype: Since a much larger clone is just one base distant, this may be a read error. This chain joins TRBV5-6 and TRBJ2-7, with unresolved D. The CDR3 is 12 residues long. Germline lookup yields CDR1 SGHDT and CDR2 YYEEEE. The chain's CDR3 is CVSSNAYYEQYF. In DNA, the CDR3 is TGTGTCAGCAGCAATGCTTACTACGAGCAGTACTTC. The complete variable domain, with remaining parts taken from reference TRBV5-6 and TRBJ2-7, reads DAGVTQSPTHLIKTRGQQVTLRCSPKSGHDTVSWYQQALGQGPQFIFQYYEEEERQRGNFPDRFSGHQFPNYSSELNVNALLLGDSALYLCVSSNAYYEQYFGPGTRLTVT.

CDR3 residues: CSARTETVSYEQYF. The CDR3 coding sequence is TGCAGTGCTAGAACCGAGACAGTCTCCTACGAGCAGTACTTC. This chain connects TRBV20-1 to TRBJ2-7; D might be TRBD1 (5 bases). Germline CDR1 is DFQATT and CDR2 is SNEGSKA (reference sequence). This CDR3 contains 14 residues. V was pared by 2 bases and J by 0 bases, with 11 bases between.

The sample holds many counts of this clonotype. This chain uses TRBV7-2 with TRBJ1-2; D is unclear. V lost 1 base and J lost 1, with 10 bases in between. CDR1 is SGHTA, CDR2 FQGNSA, per germline. CDR3 length: 15 amino acids. The CDR3 spells CASSLERQINYGYTF. In DNA, the CDR3 is TGTGCCAGCAGCTTAGAACGGCAGATTAACTATGGCTACACCTTC. Drawing the rest from reference TRBV7-2 and TRBJ1-2, the complete variable domain is GAGVSQSPSNKVTEKGKDVELRCDPISGHTALYWYRQSLGQGLEFLIYFQGNSAPDKSGLPSDRFSAERTGGSVSTLTIQRTQQEDSAVYLCASSLERQINYGYTFGSGTRLTVV.

In its sample, this clonotype was seen many times. The gene calls are TRBV24-1 and TRBJ2-2; 7 positions agree with TRBD2. This CDR3 contains 18 residues. CDR1 KGHDR and CDR2 SFDVKD come from the germline V gene. Trimming cost V 3 bases and J 2 bases; bases outside gene matches: 11. CDR3: CATSDGEETSRNTGELFF. The CDR3 DNA follows: TGTGCCACCAGTGATGGAGAAGAGACTAGCCGAAACACCGGGGAGCTGTTTTTT.

This chain links TRBV6-2 or TRBV6-3 with TRBJ2-5, with 10 nucleotides matching TRBD2. There are 15 residues in the CDR3. With V trimmed by 1 base and J by 10 bases, 9 bases remained unmatched. From germline, CDR1 is MNHEY and CDR2 SVGEGT. CDR3 DNA: TGTGCCAGCAGTTACTTTGGACTAGCGGCAGGGGGCCAGTACTTC. Amino acids: CASSYFGLAAGGQYF.

This clonotype was seen many times. V usage is TRBV7-2 and J usage is TRBJ1-6; tentative D call: TRBD1 (6 bases). Trimming shortened V by 1 base and J by 7 bases, and 11 bases separated the two germline ends. CDR1 SGHTA and CDR2 FQGNSA come from the germline V gene. The CDR3 sequence is 15 residues long. The CDR3 reads CASSLVGGANSPLHF. The DNA for the CDR3 is TGTGCCAGCAGCTTAGTTGGGGGGGCAAATTCACCCCTCCACTTT.

There are a few counts of this clonotype. The rearrangement joins TRBV4-1 to TRBJ2-3, with no clear D. V lost 3 bases and J lost 2, with 9 bases in between. Germline V CDR1 and CDR2: MGHRA, YSYEKL. The CDR3 length is 14 residues. CDR3 coding DNA: TGCGCCAGCAGCCAGAACGTAGCCACAGATACGCAGTATTTT. Translating gives CASSQNVATDTQYF.

This clonotype appeared many times. The gene calls are TRBV20-1 and TRBJ2-3; D gene unclear. With 7 bases removed from V and 2 bases from J, the gap between germline ends came to 19 bases. The CDR3 loop spans 15 amino acids. CDR1 and CDR2 from the germline V gene are DFQATT and SNEGSKA (reference sequence). The chain's CDR3 is CSVSKSPANTDTQYF. As DNA, the CDR3 is TGCAGTGTGAGCAAGTCTCCGGCTAACACAGATACGCAGTATTTT.

Notes on this clonotype: A much larger clone lies one base from this, so it may be a read error. The chain links TRBV5-1 to TRBJ1-1; 8 bases match TRBD1. The germline CDR1 and CDR2 sequences are SGHRS and YFSETQ. The CDR3 sequence is 15 residues long. CDR3 DNA: TGCGCCAGAAGCTTTCAGGGGGCGGTGAATGCTGAAGCTTTCTTT. It is translated as CARSFQGAVNAEAFF.

Ten or more counts support this clonotype. The rearrangement joins TRBV6-6 to TRBJ1-1; TRBD1 is a possible D gene (5 bases). The CDR3 has 17 residues. CDR1 MNHNY and CDR2 SVGAGI come from the germline V gene (reference sequence). Trimming removed 2 bases from V and 1 base from J, with 17 bases in between. CDR3 DNA sequence: TGTGCCAGCAGTTACGGAAATCGGGGCAGGGAGAACACTGAAGCTTTCTTT. Translated, it gives CASSYGNRGRENTEAFF.

This chain uses TRBV19 with TRBJ1-5; D ambiguous. Trimming took off 4 bases at V and 0 bases at J, with 10 bases between the two ends. This CDR3 has 15 residues. Per germline, CDR1 LNHDA and CDR2 SQIVND (reference sequence). DNA of the CDR3: TGTGCCAGTAGTAATCGACGGGATAGCAATCAGCCCCAGCATTTT. Its protein is CASSNRRDSNQPQHF. The entire variable domain, with the rest obtained from reference TRBV19 and TRBJ1-5, is as follows: DGGITQSPKYLFRKEGQNVTLSCEQNLNHDAMYWYRQDPGQGLRLIYYSQIVNDFQKGDIAEGYSVSREKKESFPLTVTSAQKNPTAFYLCASSNRRDSNQPQHFGDGTRLSIL.

The rearrangement joins TRBV6-4 to TRBJ2-2, with 8 bases fitting TRBD1. Germline V lookup: CDR1 MRHNA, CDR2 SNTAGT. The V and J ends lost 2 bases and 5 bases, in that order; junction bases with no gene match: 1. The CDR3 length is 14 residues. Here the CDR3 reads CASSDQGATGELFF. The DNA of the CDR3 is TGTGCCAGCAGTGACCAGGGGGCAACCGGGGAGCTGTTTTTT.

A note on this clonotype: Being one base from a much bigger clone, this may be a read error. The rearrangement uses TRBV6-1 and TRBJ2-3; TRBD2 agrees at 13 bases. This CDR3 is 15 amino acids long. Looked up from germline, CDR1 is MNHNS and CDR2 is SASEGT. CDR3: CDSRELAGGPDTQYF. The DNA of the CDR3 is TGTGACAGCAGAGAACTAGCGGGGGGGCCAGATACGCAGTATTTT.

This clonotype was detected many times. The chain is built from TRBV5-6 and TRBJ1-5, with D unresolved. The CDR3 sequence is 13 residues long. Germline loops: CDR1 SGHDT, CDR2 YYEEEE. Trimming shortened V by 0 bases and J by 8 bases, and 9 bases separated the two germline ends. The CDR3 nucleotides read TGTGCCAGCAGCTTGGGTGATGGTAAGCCCCAGCATTTT. Translation: CASSLGDGKPQHF.

The gene calls are TRBV29-1 and TRBJ2-7; possible D gene TRBD1, 5 bases. This CDR3 region has 11 residues. V was pared by 5 bases and J by 1 base, with 6 bases between. Per germline, CDR1 SQVTM and CDR2 ANQGSEA. CDR3 nucleotide sequence: TGCAGCGTTACAGGTTCCTACGAGCAGTACTTC. This sequence encodes CSVTGSYEQYF.

This clonotype has a handful of counts. V is TRBV5-4 and J is TRBJ2-2; D might be TRBD1 (6 bases). Germline lookup yields CDR1 SGHNT and CDR2 YYREEE (reference sequence). V was cut by 0 bases and J by 2 bases, with 11 bases left in between. The CDR3 totals 16 residues. CDR3 nucleotide sequence: TGTGCCAGCAGCTTGGGGTCAGGGGTAAACACCGGGGAGCTGTTTTTT. It translates to CASSLGSGVNTGELFF.

This clonotype was seen repeatedly, ten times or more. This sequence joins TRBV6-1 and TRBJ2-3, with D unclear. Trimming shortened V by 2 bases and J by 0 bases, and 0 bases separated the two germline ends. The CDR3 consists of 12 residues. Germline CDR1 is MNHNS and CDR2 is SASEGT. The CDR3 nucleotides are TGTGCCAGCAGTGAAAGCACAGATACGCAGTATTTT. This gives the protein CASSESTDTQYF.

This clonotype was picked up many times. The chain joins TRBV5-1 to TRBJ1-2; 7 bases are shared with TRBD1. With 3 bases clipped from V and 7 bases from J, the junction kept 12 bases outside the gene matches. This CDR3 spans 15 amino acids. Germline V lookup: CDR1 SGHRS, CDR2 YFSETQ. Here the CDR3 reads CASSSGTAAYGGYTF. The DNA for the CDR3 is TGCGCCAGCAGCTCCGGGACAGCCGCCTATGGTGGCTACACCTTC.

This clonotype has a count of ten or more. The CDR3 DNA reads TGTGCCAGCAGCTTAGCCGGGACAGGGGTAACAGATACGCAGTATTTT. It codes for CASSLAGTGVTDTQYF. The V and J genes are TRBV7-2 and TRBJ2-3; 10 bases are a match to TRBD1. Germline lookup yields CDR1 SGHTA and CDR2 FQGNSA. Trimming cost V 0 bases and J 3 bases; bases outside gene matches: 3. CDR3 length: 16 amino acids.

This clonotype showed up many times. This chain uses TRBV29-1 with TRBJ1-1; D is unresolved. This CDR3 comprises 12 residues. V shed 6 bases and J shed 4 bases, with 12 bases lying between them. Per the germline V gene, CDR1 is SQVTM and CDR2 is ANQGSEA. Here the CDR3 reads CSVVRMATEAFF. The CDR3 nucleotides read TGCAGCGTCGTCAGGATGGCCACTGAAGCTTTCTTT.

This clonotype came up many times. The rearrangement joins TRBV6-5 to TRBJ2-5; D ambiguous. CDR1 and CDR2 from the germline V gene are MNHEY and SVGAGI. This CDR3 is 15 amino acids long. V was cut by 2 bases and J by 0 bases, with 10 bases left in between. For the CDR3, the DNA is TGTGCCAGCAGTTACGTCGATGCTAACCAAGAGACCCAGTACTTC. Translation gives CASSYVDANQETQYF.

With regard to this clonotype: Since a much larger clone is just one base distant, this may be a read error. The CDR3 loop reads CASILQPNSPLHF. The CDR3 DNA follows: TGCGCCAGCATCCTCCAGCCGAATTCACCCCTCCACTTT. The genes are TRBV5-1 and TRBJ1-6; D is undetermined. Germline assignment: CDR1 SGHRS and CDR2 YFSETQ. The CDR3 is 13 amino acids. V lost 6 bases to trimming and J lost 7 bases, with 11 bases between them. Based on the CDR3 plus reference TRBV5-1 and TRBJ1-6, the full variable domain is KAGVTQTPRYLIKTRGQQVTLSCSPISGHRSVSWYQQTPGQGLQFLFEYFSETQRNKGNFPGRFSGRQFSNSRSEMNVSTLELGDSALYLCASILQPNSPLHFGNGTRLTVT.

This clonotype was seen ten or more times. The V and J genes are TRBV9 and TRBJ1-4, with a tentative D call TRBD1 (6 bases). Trimming shortened V by 4 bases and J by 0 bases, and 10 bases separated the two germline ends. In germline, CDR1 is SGDLS, CDR2 YYNGEE. The length of the CDR3 is 15 residues. The CDR3 here is CASSPTGTTNEKLFF. CDR3 DNA sequence: TGTGCCAGCAGCCCAACAGGGACAACTAATGAAAAACTGTTTTTT. The whole variable domain, remainder taken from reference TRBV9 and TRBJ1-4, is DSGVTQTPKHLITATGQRVTLRCSPRSGDLSVYWYQQSLDQGLQFLIQYYNGEERAKGNILERFSAQQFPDLHSELNLSSLELGDSALYFCASSPTGTTNEKLFFGSGTQLSVL.

This clonotype was picked up many times. The chain is built from TRBV23-1 and TRBJ2-5, with unresolved D. TRBV23-1 belongs to the ORF category, with a function that is uncertain. The CDR3 sequence is 14 residues long. The V gene lost 0 bases and the J gene lost 5 bases, with 10 bases spanning the gap. CDR3 region: CASSQSGLGETQYF. The CDR3, as DNA: TGCGCCAGCAGTCAATCGGGGTTGGGGGAGACCCAGTACTTC.

The V call is TRBV20-1, the J call TRBJ2-1; unclear D gene. The CDR3 is 13 residues long. V lost 4 bases and J 0 bases, leaving 7 bases between the germline ends. Germline V gives CDR1 DFQATT, CDR2 SNEGSKA (reference sequence). CDR3: CSANPGSYNEQFF. CDR3 nucleotide sequence: TGCAGTGCTAATCCGGGCTCCTACAATGAGCAGTTCTTC.